The clone carrying this T cell receptor beta chain showed up just a few times. Its antigen is currently unknown. CDR3 length equals 13 residues. Trimming removed 10 bases at V and 0 bases at J, with 9 bases between. Germline loops: CDR1 ENHRY, CDR2 SYGVKD. The data were obtained in a study of T cells in narcolepsy. Sequencing was performed with immunoSEQ multiplex PCR; in TCRdb, only in-frame clones are kept and a portion is missing. The sample holds some 30,000 clones, roughly 79% seen once. The study's findings and limits: Some memory CD4+ repertoires had no autoreactive clone sequences. Autoreactive HCRT-specific and TRIB2-specific clonotypes were marked in same-patient CSF-versus-blood CD4+ comparisons.

The receptor comes from a human donor in good health. The rearrangement links TRBV10-3 to TRBJ1-4; no reliable D call. Specimen: memory (CD45RA-) CD4+ T cells from blood. CDR3 amino acids: CATSKTTNEKLFF. CDR3 in DNA: TGTGCCACCTCTAAGACAACTAATGAAAAACTGTTTTTT.